This TCR beta chain is drawn from a study of T cells in Graves' hyperthyroidism and ophthalmopathy. Comment on this clonotype: Antigen unknown.

Amplification yielded TCR beta CDR3 regions, with RNA transcripts as the source. An initial round of RT-PCR targeting the TCR CDR3 relied on the HTBI primer set. TCRdb re-derived calls from the multiplex PCR reads in MiXCR, one entry per CDR3 protein. Among 500,000 to 600,000 distinct CDR3 sequences listed, 40% to 55% were seen once. Regarding the study as a whole: Clonotypes that were expanded in thyroid above 0.001 mostly appeared in blood too.

The sample was peripheral blood or thyroid tissue (not recorded which). This TCR was sampled from an adult woman with Graves' disease, either hyperthyroidism or ophthalmopathy (not recorded which).

The CDR3 loop is CSALSLNTIYF. The CDR3 DNA sequence: TGCAGCGCCTTAAGCTTAAACACCATATATTTT. The genes are TRBV29-1 and TRBJ1-3; unclear D gene. The CDR3 covers 11 residues. With 7 bases removed from V and 6 bases from J, the gap between germline ends came to 10 bases. CDR1 is SQVTM, CDR2 ANQGSEA, per germline. The whole variable domain, remainder taken from reference TRBV29-1 and TRBJ1-3, is SAVISQKPSRDICQRGTSLTIQCQVDSQVTMMFWYRQQPGQSLTLIATANQGSEATYESGFVIDKFPISRPNLTFSTLTVSNMSPEDSSIYLCSALSLNTIYFGEGSWLTVV.